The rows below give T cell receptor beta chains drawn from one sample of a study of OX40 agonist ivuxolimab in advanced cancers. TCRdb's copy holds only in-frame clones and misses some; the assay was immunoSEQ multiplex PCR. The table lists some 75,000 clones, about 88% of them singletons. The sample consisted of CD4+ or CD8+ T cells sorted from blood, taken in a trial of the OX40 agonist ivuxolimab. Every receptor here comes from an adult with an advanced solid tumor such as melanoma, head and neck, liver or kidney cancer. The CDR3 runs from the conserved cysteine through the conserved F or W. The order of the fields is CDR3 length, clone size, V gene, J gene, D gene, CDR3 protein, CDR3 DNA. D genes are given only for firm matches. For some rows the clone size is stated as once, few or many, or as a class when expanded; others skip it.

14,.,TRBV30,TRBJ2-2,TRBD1,CAWSRGQDTGELFF,TGTGCCTGGAGTAGGGGACAGGACACCGGGGAGCTGTTTTTT
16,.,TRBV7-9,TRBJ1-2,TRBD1,CASTVPGQGSGYGYTF,TGTGCCAGCACCGTCCCGGGACAGGGGTCCGGGTATGGCTACACCTTC
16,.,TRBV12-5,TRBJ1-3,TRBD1,CASGLVQGVSGNTIYF,TGTGCTAGTGGTTTGGTACAGGGGGTCTCTGGAAACACCATATATTTT
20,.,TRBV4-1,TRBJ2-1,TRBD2,CASSQVRAVLAGGSYNEQFF,TGCGCCAGCAGCCAAGTGCGAGCGGTCCTAGCGGGGGGGTCCTACAATGAGCAGTTCTTC
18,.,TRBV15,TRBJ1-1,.,CATSRDLPGGGRNTEAFF,TGTGCCACCAGCAGAGATCTCCCTGGAGGGGGAAGGAACACTGAAGCTTTCTTT
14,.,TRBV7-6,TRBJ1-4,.,CASSPVGGSEKLFF,TGTGCCAGCAGTCCCGTGGGGGGGAGTGAAAAACTGTTTTTT
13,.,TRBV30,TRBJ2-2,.,CAWMKRNTGELFF,TGTGCCTGGATGAAGCGAAACACCGGGGAGCTGTTTTTT
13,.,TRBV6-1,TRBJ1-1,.,CASSVGTGGLLRF,TGTGCCAGCAGCGTTGGGACTGGGGGATTACTCCGCTTT
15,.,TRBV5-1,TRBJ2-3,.,CASSTDSSSTDTQYF,TGCGCCAGCAGCACGGACTCATCTAGCACAGATACGCAGTATTTT
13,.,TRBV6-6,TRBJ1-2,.,CASSLEGGDGYTF,TGTGCCAGCAGTTTAGAAGGTGGGGATGGCTACACCTTC
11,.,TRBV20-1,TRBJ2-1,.,CSATAHNEQFF,TGCAGTGCTACAGCCCACAATGAGCAGTTCTTC
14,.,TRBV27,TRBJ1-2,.,CASSPGRTYYGYTF,TGTGCCAGCAGTCCGGGACGGACTTACTATGGCTACACCTTC
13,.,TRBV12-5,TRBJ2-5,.,CASGLGQQETQYF,TGTGCTAGTGGTTTAGGGCAACAAGAGACCCAGTACTTC
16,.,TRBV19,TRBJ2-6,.,CASIGDTYSGANVLTF,TGTGCCAGTATTGGCGATACTTACTCTGGGGCCAACGTCCTGACTTTC
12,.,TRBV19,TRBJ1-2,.,CASSPGTLGYTF,TGTGCCAGTTCACCCGGGACTCTCGGCTACACCTTC
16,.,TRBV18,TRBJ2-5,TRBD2,CASSPRLAGLQETQYF,TGTGCCAGCTCACCCCGACTAGCGGGGCTGCAAGAGACCCAGTACTTC
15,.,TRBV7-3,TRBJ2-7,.,CASSLRVGSRHEQYF,TGTGCCAGCAGCTTACGGGTCGGGAGCAGACACGAGCAGTACTTC
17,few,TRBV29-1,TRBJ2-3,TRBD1,CSAPKNGQGASTDTQYF,TGCAGCGCTCCGAAAAACGGACAGGGGGCTAGCACAGATACGCAGTATTTT
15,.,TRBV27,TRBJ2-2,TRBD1,CASSPRTGNTGELFF,TGTGCCAGCAGTCCCCGGACAGGGAACACCGGGGAGCTGTTTTTT
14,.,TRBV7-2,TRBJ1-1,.,CASSLKPRNTEAFF,TGTGCCAGCAGCTTGAAACCCAGGAACACTGAAGCTTTCTTT
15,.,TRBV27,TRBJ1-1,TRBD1,CASSPGTGKVAEAFF,TGTGCCAGCAGTCCCGGGACAGGGAAAGTCGCTGAAGCTTTCTTT
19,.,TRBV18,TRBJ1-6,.,CASSLNQNSGFIWSSPLHF,TGTGCCAGCTCACTAAACCAAAATTCAGGGTTTATCTGGTCTTCACCCCTCCACTTT
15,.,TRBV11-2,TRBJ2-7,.,CASSLVAPSSYEQYF,TGTGCCAGCAGCTTAGTAGCACCCTCCTCCTACGAGCAGTACTTC
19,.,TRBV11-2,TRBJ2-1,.,CASSFPTIRTGGLYNEQFF,TGTGCCAGCAGCTTCCCAACAATTCGGACAGGAGGGCTATACAATGAGCAGTTCTTC
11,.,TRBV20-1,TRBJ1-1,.,CSASLGFEAFF,TGCAGTGCTAGCTTAGGATTTGAAGCTTTCTTT
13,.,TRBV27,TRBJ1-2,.,CASSFGGSDGYTF,TGTGCCAGCAGTTTCGGGGGGTCGGATGGCTACACCTTC
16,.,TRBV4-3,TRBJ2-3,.,CASSQEGGHYTDTQYF,TGCGCCAGCAGCCAAGAAGGGGGACATTATACAGATACGCAGTATTTT
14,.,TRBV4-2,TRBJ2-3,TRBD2,CASSQETSADTQYF,TGTGCCAGCAGCCAAGAGACTAGCGCAGATACGCAGTATTTT
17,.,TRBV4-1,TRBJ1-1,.,CASSHNRPVKLNTEAFF,TGCGCCAGCAGCCATAACAGGCCGGTAAAGTTGAACACTGAAGCTTTCTTT
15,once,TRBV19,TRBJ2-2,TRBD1,CASTRGPENTGELFF,TGTGCCAGTACGAGGGGGCCGGAGAACACCGGGGAGCTGTTTTTT
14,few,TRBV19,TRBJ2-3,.,CASSITHGEDTQYF,TGTGCCAGTAGTATAACCCACGGGGAAGATACGCAGTATTTT
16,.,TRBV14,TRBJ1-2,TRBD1,CASSQDDRGRIYGYTF,TGTGCCAGCAGCCAGGACGACAGGGGGCGCATCTATGGCTACACCTTC